This T cell receptor beta chain was captured by sequencing in a study of blood T cell repertoires in COVID-19. Clones were sequenced by immunoSEQ multiplex PCR, and TCRdb holds only the in-frame ones, with some missing. The table has about 120,000 clones, around 86% seen once. From germline, CDR1 is SGHVS and CDR2 FQNEAQ. The CDR3 sequence is 15 residues long. Deletions cut 0 bases from V and 8 bases from J, with 14 bases between. The chain recombines TRBV7-8 with TRBJ2-4, with D possibly being TRBD2 (6 bases). The origin of this receptor is a man aged 35 to 55 with acute or convalescent COVID-19. The sample comprised peripheral blood. The CDR3 sequence: CASSLARGVSYIQYF. Here the CDR3 DNA reads TGTGCCAGCAGCTTAGCTCGCGGGGTTTCGTACATTCAGTACTTC.